This TCR beta chain originates from a study of naive and memory T cell subsets. Study-level results: Naive repertoires, especially CD8, held a few larger clonotypes, possibly memory cells re-expressing CD45RA.

The CDR3 is 15 residues long. Germline values: CDR1 SEHNR, CDR2 FQNEAQ (reference sequence). Trimming removed 5 bases from V and 2 bases from J, with 15 bases in between. Details on this clonotype: Its target is not known.

An equimolar mix of two oligonucleotides served as the beta constant-region primer for TRBC1 and TRBC2. Ligated cDNA was amplified by four rounds of PCR with nested alpha and beta constant-region primers and SP2. From the UMI-ligation and nested PCR reads, TCRdb called clonotypes with MiXCR, one entry per CDR3 protein. The sample lists 120,000 to 150,000 distinct CDR3 sequences; approximately 21% were seen once. The TCR originated in a human donor in good health. Sequenced sample: naive CD8+ T cells from blood. The chain links TRBV7-9 to TRBJ2-5, with D perhaps TRBD1 (6 bases). In DNA form, the CDR3 reads TGTGCCAGCAGCCCCCGGGACAAAATACAAGAGACCCAGTACTTC. Residues: CASSPRDKIQETQYF.